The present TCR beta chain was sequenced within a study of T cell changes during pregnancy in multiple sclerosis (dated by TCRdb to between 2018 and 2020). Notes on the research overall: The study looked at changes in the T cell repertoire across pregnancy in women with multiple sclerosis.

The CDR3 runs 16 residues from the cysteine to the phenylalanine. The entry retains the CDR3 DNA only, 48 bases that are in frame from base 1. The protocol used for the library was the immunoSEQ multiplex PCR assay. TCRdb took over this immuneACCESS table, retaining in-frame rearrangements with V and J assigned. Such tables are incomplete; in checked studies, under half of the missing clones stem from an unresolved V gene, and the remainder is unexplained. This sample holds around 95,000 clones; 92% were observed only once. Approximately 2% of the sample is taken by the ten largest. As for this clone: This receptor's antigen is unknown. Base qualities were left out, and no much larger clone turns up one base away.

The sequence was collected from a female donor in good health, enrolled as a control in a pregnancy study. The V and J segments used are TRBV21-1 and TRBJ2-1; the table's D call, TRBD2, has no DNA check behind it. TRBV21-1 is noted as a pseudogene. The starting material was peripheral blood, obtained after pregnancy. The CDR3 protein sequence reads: CASSPPTSGNYNEQFF. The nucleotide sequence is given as TGTGCCAGCAGCCCCCCGACTAGCGGCAACTACAATGAGCAGTTCTTC.